This TCR beta chain was documented in a study of T cell repertoires in cytomegalovirus infection. In the study overall: Shared public TCR beta signatures pointed to both CMV infection and a matching HLA type.

MiXCR was run by TCRdb on the reads, yielding one entry per CDR3 protein. The sample records about 180,000 distinct CDR3 sequences, about a sixth being singletons. This clonotype occurred a few times. Its antigen is unknown. Study results and limitations: CMV carriers with the relevant HLA were identified by cumulative public TCR beta family frequency. In two of eight donors, the top clonotype was HLA-C-restricted CMV-specific.

Trimming pared 6 bases from V and 2 bases from J, leaving 10 bases between. The length of the CDR3 is 14 residues. The TCR comes from a human donor in good health (CMV status not recorded). Some clones in this sample may be carry-over from other donors' samples. The rearrangement joins TRBV12-3 or TRBV12-4 to TRBJ2-2; D remains ambiguous. The sample was CD8+ T cells from PBMCs. The CDR3 reads CASRTDLNTGELFF. CDR3 bases: TGTGCCAGCAGAACAGACCTCAACACCGGGGAGCTGTTTTTT.